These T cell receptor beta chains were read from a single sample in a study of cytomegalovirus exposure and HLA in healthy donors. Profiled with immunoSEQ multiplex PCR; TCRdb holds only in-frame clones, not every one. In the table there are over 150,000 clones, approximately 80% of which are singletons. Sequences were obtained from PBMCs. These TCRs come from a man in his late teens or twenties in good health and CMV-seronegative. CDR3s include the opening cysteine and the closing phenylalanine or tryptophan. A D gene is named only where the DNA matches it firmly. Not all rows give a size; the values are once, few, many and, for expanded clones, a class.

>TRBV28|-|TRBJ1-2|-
TGTGCCAGCGTAGACAGATCTAACTATGGCTACACCTTC
CASVDRSNYGYTF
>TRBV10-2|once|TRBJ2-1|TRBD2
TGCGCCAGCAGCCGGACTAGCGGGAGTTCCCAGTTCTTC
CASSRTSGSSQFF
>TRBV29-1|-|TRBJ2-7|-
TGCAGCGTTGAGGGCAGGGACTCCTACGAGCAGTACTTC
CSVEGRDSYEQYF
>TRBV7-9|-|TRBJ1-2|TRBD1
TGTTCCAGCAGCTTAGAGACAGGGGTCGGCTACACCTTC
CSSSLETGVGYTF
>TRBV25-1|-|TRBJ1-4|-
TGTGCCAGCAGTAACCCGAAGGGGGTTTCTGCAACTAATGAAAAACTGTTTTTT
CASSNPKGVSATNEKLFF
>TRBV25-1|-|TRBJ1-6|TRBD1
TGTGCCAGCAGGACAGGGGGCTTGTCACCCCTCCACTTT
CASRTGGLSPLHF
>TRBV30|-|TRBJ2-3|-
TGTGCCTGGAGTGTGGCGGGGGCGGGAGTCTCAGATACGCAGTATTTT
CAWSVAGAGVSDTQYF
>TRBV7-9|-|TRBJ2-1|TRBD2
TGTGCCAGCAGCCCAAATAGCGGGGGGCTCTACAATGAGCAGTTCTTC
CASSPNSGGLYNEQFF
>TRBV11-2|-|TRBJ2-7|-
TGTGCCAGCAGCTTAGTGGCAATGGCCTACGAGCAGTACTTC
CASSLVAMAYEQYF
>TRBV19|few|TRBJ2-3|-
TGTGCCAGTTCTATTGGAGCCACAGGGCAGTATTTT
CASSIGATGQYF
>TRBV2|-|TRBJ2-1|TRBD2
TGTGCCAGCAAGACTAGCGGCAAGGATGAGCAGTTCTTC
CASKTSGKDEQFF
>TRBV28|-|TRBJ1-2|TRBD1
TGTGCCAGCAGTCGGACAGGGGATTATGGCTACACCTTC
CASSRTGDYGYTF
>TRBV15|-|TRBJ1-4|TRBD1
TGTGCCACCAGCAGATCGACAGGGTATGGAGAAAAACTGTTTTTT
CATSRSTGYGEKLFF
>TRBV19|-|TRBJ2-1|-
TGTGCCAGTAGTCTCCGGGGTTTGCGGGACAATGAGCAGTTCTTC
CASSLRGLRDNEQFF
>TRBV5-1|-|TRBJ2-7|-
TGCGCCAGCAGCTTTGGAGACTACGAGCAGTACTTC
CASSFGDYEQYF
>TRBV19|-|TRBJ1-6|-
TGTGCCAGTACCGCCGGGTATAATTCACCCCTCCACTTT
CASTAGYNSPLHF
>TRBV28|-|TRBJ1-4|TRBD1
TGTGCCATTCCCGCCGGGACAGGGGGCACTAATGAAAAACTGTTTTTT
CAIPAGTGGTNEKLFF
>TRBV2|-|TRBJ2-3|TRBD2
TGTGCCAGCGGCCTAGCGGGGGGGCCTAATACGCAGTATTTT
CASGLAGGPNTQYF
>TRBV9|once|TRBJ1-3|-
TGTGCCAGCAGCGTATATCCCGGGAGCTCTGGAAACACCATATATTTT
CASSVYPGSSGNTIYF
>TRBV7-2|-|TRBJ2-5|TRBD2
TGTGCCAGCAGCTTAGTCTTTAGCGGGCACGAGGGGCCCCAAGAGACCCAGTACTTC
CASSLVFSGHEGPQETQYF
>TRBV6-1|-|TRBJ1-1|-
TGTGCCAGCAGTGAATACGGGGGGACTAACACTGAAGCTTTCTTT
CASSEYGGTNTEAFF
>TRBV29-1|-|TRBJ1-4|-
TGCAGCGTTGGACTGATTCCGGCAACTAATGAAAAACTGTTTTTT
CSVGLIPATNEKLFF
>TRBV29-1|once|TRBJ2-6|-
TGCAGCGTGAGTCCAGGGGCTGGGGCCAACGTCCTGACTTTC
CSVSPGAGANVLTF
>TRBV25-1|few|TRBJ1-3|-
TGTGCCACCAGACGCGGGACTGGAAACACCATATATTTT
CATRRGTGNTIYF
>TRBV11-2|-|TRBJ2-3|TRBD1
TGTGCCAGCAGCAGACCAACAGGGGCAGATACGCAGTATTTT
CASSRPTGADTQYF
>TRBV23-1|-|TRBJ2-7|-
TGCGCCAGCAGTCAATTGTCGGGTATAGCCTACGAGCAGTACTTC
CASSQLSGIAYEQYF
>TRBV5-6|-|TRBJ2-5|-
TGTGCCAGCAGCTTGAGGAGCGGGCGAGGAACCGAGACCCAGTACTTC
CASSLRSGRGTETQYF
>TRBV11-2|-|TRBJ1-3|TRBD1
TGTGCCAGCAGCTCTCTAGTGGGACAGGGGATAGGAAACACCATATATTTT
CASSSLVGQGIGNTIYF
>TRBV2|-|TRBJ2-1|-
TGTGCCAGCATGACGGAGGGGGCATGGGAGCAGTTCTTC
CASMTEGAWEQFF
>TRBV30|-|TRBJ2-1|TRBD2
TGTGCCTGGAGTTGGGGACTAGCGGGAGGAAATGAGCAGTTCTTC
CAWSWGLAGGNEQFF
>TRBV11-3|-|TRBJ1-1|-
TGTGCCAGCAGCTTAGACGGACAGTCGGGTACTGAAGCTTTCTTT
CASSLDGQSGTEAFF
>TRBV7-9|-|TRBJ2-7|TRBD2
TGTGCCAGCAGCTTAATCAGCGGGAGGTCCTACGAGCAGTACTTC
CASSLISGRSYEQYF
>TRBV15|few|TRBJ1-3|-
TGTGCCACCAGCCCGACCGGAGCCGGAAACACCATATATTTT
CATSPTGAGNTIYF
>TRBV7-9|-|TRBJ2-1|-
TGTGCCAGCAGCCCAGCGAATGAGCAGTTCTTC
CASSPANEQFF
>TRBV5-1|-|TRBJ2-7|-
TGCGCCAGCAGCTGGAGGGACGAGCAGTACTTC
CASSWRDEQYF
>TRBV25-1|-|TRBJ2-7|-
TGTGCCAGCAGCACCGGGACATTGCTAAACGAGCAGTACTTC
CASSTGTLLNEQYF
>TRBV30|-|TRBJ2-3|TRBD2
TGTGCCTGGAGGGCGACTAGCGGGGTCCGCGATACGCAGTATTTT
CAWRATSGVRDTQYF
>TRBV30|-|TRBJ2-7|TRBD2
TGTGCCTGGAGTGGACTAGCGGGAGGAAGATACGAGCAGTACTTC
CAWSGLAGGRYEQYF
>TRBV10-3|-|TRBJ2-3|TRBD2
TGTGCCATCAATGCCGGGACTAGCGGGGCAGGAGATACGCAGTATTTT
CAINAGTSGAGDTQYF
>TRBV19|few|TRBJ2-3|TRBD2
TGTGCCAGTAGCTTTCTAGCGGGAGGGCACACAGATACGCAGTATTTT
CASSFLAGGHTDTQYF
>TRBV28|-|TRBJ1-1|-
TGTGCCAGCAGTGCCCCTCGGGGGGCCATCACTGAAGCTTTCTTT
CASSAPRGAITEAFF
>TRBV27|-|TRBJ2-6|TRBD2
TGTGCCAGCCTTAGGGCGGGAGGCTCTTTCTCCGGGGCCAACGTCCTGACTTTC
CASLRAGGSFSGANVLTF
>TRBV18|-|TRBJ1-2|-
TGTGCCAGCCTAGAGTCGGGGGGCTGGAACTATGGCTACACCTTC
CASLESGGWNYGYTF
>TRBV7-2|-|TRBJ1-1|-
TGTGCCAGCAGCTTATACAGCCGATATGAAGCTTTCTTT
CASSLYSRYEAFF
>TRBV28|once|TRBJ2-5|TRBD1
TGTGCCAGCAGCAGGACAGGGCAACAAGAGACCCAGTACTTC
CASSRTGQQETQYF
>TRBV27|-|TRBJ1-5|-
TGTGCCAGCAGTAGACCAGGGAATCAGCCCCAGCATTTT
CASSRPGNQPQHF
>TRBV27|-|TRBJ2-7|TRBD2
TGTGCCAGCGCCTCGGGGGGGGGCTCCTACGAGCAGTACTTC
CASASGGGSYEQYF
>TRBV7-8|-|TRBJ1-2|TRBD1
TGTGCCAGCAGCTTAGAGAGGGGGACAGGCCCTGCTTCTAACTATGGCTACACCTTC
CASSLERGTGPASNYGYTF
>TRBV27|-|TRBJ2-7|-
TGTGCCAGCAGTTTATGGGGCAGTACTGAGCAGTACTTC
CASSLWGSTEQYF
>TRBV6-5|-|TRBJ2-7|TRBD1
TGTGCCAGCAGTTCCCCGGGACAGATGTACGAGCAGTACTTC
CASSSPGQMYEQYF
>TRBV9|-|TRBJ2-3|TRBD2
TGTGCCAGCAGCGTATCGGGCCTAGCGGGCGACTCTAGCACAGATACGCAGTATTTT
CASSVSGLAGDSSTDTQYF
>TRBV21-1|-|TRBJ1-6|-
TGTGCCAGCATGCCCCGGGACAGGGGCTGCCGTTATAATTCACCCCTCCACTTT
CASMPRDRGCRYNSPLHF
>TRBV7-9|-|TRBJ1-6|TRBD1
TGTGCCAGCAGCACCGGGACAGCTAATTCACCCCTCCACTTT
CASSTGTANSPLHF
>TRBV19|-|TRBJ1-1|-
TGTGCCAGTAGTATTTCTGGGGCTCCGAACACTGAAGCTTTCTTT
CASSISGAPNTEAFF